Described below is a single T cell receptor beta chain sequence and its context. Sequencing used immunoSEQ multiplex PCR; TCRdb keeps in-frame clones, though not all of them. The profile shows fewer than 400,000 clones, over 70% of them singletons. This sample is part of a study of blood T cell repertoires in COVID-19. Study in general: T cells, B-cell-depleted T cells, or PBMCs supplied cDNA or gDNA.

Those enrolled, adults aged 18 to 89 years, came from about two dozen US areas. Grouping used clinical history reported by participants in a survey and questionnaire. Cohort 3 donors were reported recovered after two negative PCRs, clearance, or symptom resolution. Germline V CDR1 and CDR2: SSHAT, FNYEAQ (reference sequence). CDR3 length: 15 residues. V was clipped by 1 base and J by 0 bases, with 7 bases between them. This clonotype originated in a man under 40 who had recovered from COVID-19. The V call is TRBV7-7, the J call TRBJ2-1, with a tentative D call TRBD2 (5 bases). The sequenced material came from PBMCs or T cells enriched from blood (not recorded which). The DNA for the CDR3 is TGTGCCAGCAGCTTAGTTGGGAGCTCCTACAATGAGCAGTTCTTC. This translates into CASSLVGSSYNEQFF.